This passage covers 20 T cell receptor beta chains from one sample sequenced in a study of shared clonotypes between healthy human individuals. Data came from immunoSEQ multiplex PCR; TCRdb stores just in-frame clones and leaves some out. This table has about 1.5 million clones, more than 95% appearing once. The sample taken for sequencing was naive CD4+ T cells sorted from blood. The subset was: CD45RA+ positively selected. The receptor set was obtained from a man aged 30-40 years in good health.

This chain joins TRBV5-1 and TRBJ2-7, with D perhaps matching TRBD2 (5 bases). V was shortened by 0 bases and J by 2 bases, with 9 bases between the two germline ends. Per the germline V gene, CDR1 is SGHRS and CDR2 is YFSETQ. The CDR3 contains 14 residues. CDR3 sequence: CASSLGEGPYEQYF. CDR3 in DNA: TGCGCCAGCAGCTTGGGAGAGGGCCCCTACGAGCAGTACTTC.

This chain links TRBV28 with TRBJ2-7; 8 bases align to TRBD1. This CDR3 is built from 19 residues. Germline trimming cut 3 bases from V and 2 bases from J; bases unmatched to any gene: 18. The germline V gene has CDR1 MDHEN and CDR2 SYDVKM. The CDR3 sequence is CASSFGRGQGVLKTYEQYF. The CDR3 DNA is TGTGCCAGCAGTTTCGGCCGCGGACAGGGCGTTTTGAAGACCTACGAGCAGTACTTC.

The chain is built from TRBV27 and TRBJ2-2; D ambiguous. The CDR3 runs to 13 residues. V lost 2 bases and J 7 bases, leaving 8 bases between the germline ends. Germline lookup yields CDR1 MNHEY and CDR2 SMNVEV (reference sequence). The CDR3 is CASSLPGYGELFF. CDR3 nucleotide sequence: TGTGCCAGCAGTTTACCCGGTTACGGGGAGCTGTTTTTT.

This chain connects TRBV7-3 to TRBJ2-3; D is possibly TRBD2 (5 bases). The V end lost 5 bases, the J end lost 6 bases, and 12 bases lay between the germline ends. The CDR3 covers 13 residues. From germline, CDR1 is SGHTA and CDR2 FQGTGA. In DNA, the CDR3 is TGTGCCAGCAGCAACGGACTGCGGGATACGCAGTATTTT. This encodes CASSNGLRDTQYF.

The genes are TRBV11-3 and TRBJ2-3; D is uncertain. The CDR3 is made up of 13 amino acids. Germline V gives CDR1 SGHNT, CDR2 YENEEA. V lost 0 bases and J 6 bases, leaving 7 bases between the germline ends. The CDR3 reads CASSLDRMDTQYF. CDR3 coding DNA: TGTGCCAGCAGCTTAGACAGGATGGATACGCAGTATTTT. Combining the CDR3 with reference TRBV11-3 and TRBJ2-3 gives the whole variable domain EAGVVQSPRYKIIEKKQPVAFWCNPISGHNTLYWYLQNLGQGPELLIRYENEEAVDDSQLPKDRFSAERLKGVDSTLKIQPAELGDSAVYLCASSLDRMDTQYFGPGTRLTVL.

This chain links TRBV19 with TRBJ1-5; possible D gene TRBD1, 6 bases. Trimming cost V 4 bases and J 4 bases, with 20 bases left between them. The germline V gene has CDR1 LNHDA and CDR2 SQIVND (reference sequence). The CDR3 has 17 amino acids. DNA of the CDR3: TGTGCCAGTAGTACCGACTCTCTCGACAGGAGGAATCAGCCCCAGCATTTT. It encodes CASSTDSLDRRNQPQHF. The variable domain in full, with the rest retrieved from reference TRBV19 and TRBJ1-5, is DGGITQSPKYLFRKEGQNVTLSCEQNLNHDAMYWYRQDPGQGLRLIYYSQIVNDFQKGDIAEGYSVSREKKESFPLTVTSAQKNPTAFYLCASSTDSLDRRNQPQHFGDGTRLSIL.

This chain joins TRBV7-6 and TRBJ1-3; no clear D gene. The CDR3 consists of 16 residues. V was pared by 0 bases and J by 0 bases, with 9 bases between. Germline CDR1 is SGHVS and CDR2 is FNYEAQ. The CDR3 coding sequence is TGTGCCAGCAGCTTAGCCCCGGGCTTCTCTGGAAACACCATATATTTT. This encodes CASSLAPGFSGNTIYF.

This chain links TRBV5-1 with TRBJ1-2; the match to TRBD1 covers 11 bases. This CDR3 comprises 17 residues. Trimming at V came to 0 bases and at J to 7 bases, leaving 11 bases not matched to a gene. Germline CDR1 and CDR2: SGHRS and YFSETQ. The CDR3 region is CASSLAFGTGGFGGYTF. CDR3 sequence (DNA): TGCGCCAGCAGCTTGGCTTTTGGGACAGGGGGATTTGGTGGCTACACCTTC.

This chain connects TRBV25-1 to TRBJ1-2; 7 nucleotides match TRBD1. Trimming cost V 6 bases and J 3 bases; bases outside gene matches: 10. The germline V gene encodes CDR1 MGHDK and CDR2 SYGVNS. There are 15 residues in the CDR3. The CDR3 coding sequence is TGTGCCAGCAGACAGACAGGGATAATGGACTATGGCTACACCTTC. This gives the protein CASRQTGIMDYGYTF.

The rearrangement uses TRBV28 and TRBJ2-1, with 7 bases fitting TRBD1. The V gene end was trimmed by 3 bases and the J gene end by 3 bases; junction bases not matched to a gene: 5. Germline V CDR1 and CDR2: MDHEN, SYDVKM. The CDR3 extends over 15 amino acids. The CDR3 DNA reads TGTGCCAGCAGTTTGGGAGACAGGGACTACAATGAGCAGTTCTTC. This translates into CASSLGDRDYNEQFF.

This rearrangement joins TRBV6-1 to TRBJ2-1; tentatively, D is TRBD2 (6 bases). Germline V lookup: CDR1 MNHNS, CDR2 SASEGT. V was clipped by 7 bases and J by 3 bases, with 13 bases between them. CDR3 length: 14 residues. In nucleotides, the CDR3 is TGTGCCAGCATTGGAGGAGGGCTCTACAATGAGCAGTTCTTC. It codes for CASIGGGLYNEQFF.

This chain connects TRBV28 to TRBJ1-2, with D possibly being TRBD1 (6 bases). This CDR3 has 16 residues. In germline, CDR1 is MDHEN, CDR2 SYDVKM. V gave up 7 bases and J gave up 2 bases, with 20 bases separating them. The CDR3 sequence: CASNPAGVEMNYGYTF. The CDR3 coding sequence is TGTGCCAGCAACCCCGCAGGGGTGGAGATGAACTATGGCTACACCTTC.

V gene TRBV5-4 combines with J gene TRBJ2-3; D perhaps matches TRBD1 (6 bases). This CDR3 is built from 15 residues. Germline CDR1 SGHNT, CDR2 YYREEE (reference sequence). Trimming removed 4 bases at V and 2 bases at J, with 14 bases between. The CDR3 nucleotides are TGTGCCAGCAGCGTGGGACACATAGACACAGATACGCAGTATTTT. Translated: CASSVGHIDTDTQYF.

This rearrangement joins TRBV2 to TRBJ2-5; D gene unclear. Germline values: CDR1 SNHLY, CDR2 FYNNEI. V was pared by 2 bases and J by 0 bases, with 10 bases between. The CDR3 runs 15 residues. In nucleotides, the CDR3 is TGTGCCAGCAGTGAAAGGCGTACGGACCAAGAGACCCAGTACTTC. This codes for CASSERRTDQETQYF.

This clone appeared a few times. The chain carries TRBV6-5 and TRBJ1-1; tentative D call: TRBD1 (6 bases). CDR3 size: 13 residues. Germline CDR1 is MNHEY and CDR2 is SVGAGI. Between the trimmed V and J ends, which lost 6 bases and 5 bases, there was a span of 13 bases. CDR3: CASRRHRATEAFF. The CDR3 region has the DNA TGTGCCAGCAGACGCCACAGGGCAACTGAAGCTTTCTTT.

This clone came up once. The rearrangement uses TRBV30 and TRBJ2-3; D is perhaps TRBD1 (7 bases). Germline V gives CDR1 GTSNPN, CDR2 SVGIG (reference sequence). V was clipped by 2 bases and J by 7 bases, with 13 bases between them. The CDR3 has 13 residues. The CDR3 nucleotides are TGTGCCTGGAGTCGGGGGACAGACTATACGCAGTATTTT. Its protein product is CAWSRGTDYTQYF.

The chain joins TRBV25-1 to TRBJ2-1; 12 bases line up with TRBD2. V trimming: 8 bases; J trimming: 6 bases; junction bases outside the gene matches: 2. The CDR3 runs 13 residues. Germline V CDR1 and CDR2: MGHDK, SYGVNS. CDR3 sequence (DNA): TGTGCCAGCCGACTAGCGGGAGCCAATGAGCAGTTCTTC. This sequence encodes CASRLAGANEQFF. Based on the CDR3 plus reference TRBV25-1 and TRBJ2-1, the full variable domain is EADIYQTPRYLVIGTGKKITLECSQTMGHDKMYWYQQDPGMELHLIHYSYGVNSTEKGDLSSESTVSRIRTEHFPLTLESARPSHTSQYLCASRLAGANEQFFGPGTRLTVL.

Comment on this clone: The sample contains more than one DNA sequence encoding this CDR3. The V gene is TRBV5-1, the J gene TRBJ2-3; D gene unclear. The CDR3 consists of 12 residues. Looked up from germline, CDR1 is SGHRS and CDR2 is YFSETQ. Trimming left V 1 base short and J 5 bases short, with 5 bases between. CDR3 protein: CASSLSVDTQYF. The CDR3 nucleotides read TGCGCCAGCAGCTTGTCCGTAGATACGCAGTATTTT.

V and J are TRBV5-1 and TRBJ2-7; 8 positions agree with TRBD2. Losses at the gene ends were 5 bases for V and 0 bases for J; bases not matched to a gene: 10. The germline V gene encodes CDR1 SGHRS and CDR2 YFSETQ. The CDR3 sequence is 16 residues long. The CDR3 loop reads CASSHPTGTSSYEQYF. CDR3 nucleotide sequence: TGCGCCAGCAGTCACCCAACCGGGACTAGCTCCTACGAGCAGTACTTC.

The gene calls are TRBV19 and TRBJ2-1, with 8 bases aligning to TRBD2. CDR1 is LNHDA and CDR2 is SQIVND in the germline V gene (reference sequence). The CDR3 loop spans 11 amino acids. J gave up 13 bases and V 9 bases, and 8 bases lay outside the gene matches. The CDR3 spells CASKGTRTQFF. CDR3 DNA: TGTGCCAGCAAGGGGACTAGAACACAGTTCTTC.